These T cell receptor beta chains were read from a single sample in a study of blood T cell repertoires in COVID-19. Produced via immunoSEQ multiplex PCR; TCRdb's table is partial and in-frame only. In the table there are around 250,000 clones, roughly 80% of which are singletons. The sequencing sample was made of peripheral blood. These receptors all stem from a woman aged 18 to 35 with acute or convalescent COVID-19. The CDR3 runs from the conserved cysteine through the conserved F or W. A D gene is named only where the DNA matches it firmly. Only part of the rows carry a size: once, few, many, or a class if the clone is expanded.

d_call v_call clone_size cdr3_aa
TRBD2 TRBV10-2 . CAAGRRSLAKNIQYF
TRBD2 TRBV15 . CATSIDGTSGYNEQFF
. TRBV7-6 . CASSLGASAADTQYF
. TRBV9 . CASSEGVFSNQPQHF
TRBD2 TRBV4-1 . CASSQDGGFLETQYF
. TRBV20-1 . CSASSGDSLTGELFF
. TRBV19 . CASSIPEVNYGYTF
TRBD2 TRBV7-2 . CASSFGTSETQYF
. TRBV4-3 . CASSQGVGAIGNQPQHF
. TRBV3-1/TRBV3-2 . CASSPRVAREQFF
. TRBV10-1 few CASRGDTEAFF
TRBD2 TRBV19 few CASSIGLAGVSEQFF
TRBD1 TRBV3-1/TRBV3-2 . CASSQDGPKQGARETQYF
TRBD2 TRBV6-5 . CASSRLVAGVETQYF
. TRBV9 . CASSPQEGSGWNTGELFF
TRBD2 TRBV5-5 once CASSLSSGSEEQYF
TRBD1 TRBV12-3/TRBV12-4 . CASSLVPGGQFF
TRBD2 TRBV19 . CASSLSPRGGLAGLAKNIQYF
TRBD1 TRBV6-2/TRBV6-3 . CASSYSISLGTGSPGELFF
TRBD1 TRBV10-2 many CASSDPYRTGGFNTEAFF
. TRBV27 . CASSHLGESPLHF
TRBD1 TRBV28 . CASSTGGGQPQHF
. TRBV4-1 . CASSQPLDGPDGYTF
. TRBV20-1 once CSASPGETQYF
. TRBV11-2 . CASSLGRITDTQYF
TRBD2 TRBV12-5 . CASGGILAGVGAIQSYEQYF
. TRBV18 once CASSPPSGMNTEAFF
TRBD1 TRBV11-2 . CASSLTGAFTEAFF
TRBD2 TRBV30 . CAWSREVIRNEQFF
TRBD2 TRBV5-5 . CASSPQSPGGTDTQYF
. TRBV6-5 . CASSYNGEDYGYTF
TRBD1 TRBV4-3 . CASSQDTHRGLYGYTF
TRBD1 TRBV6-2/TRBV6-3 few CASSPGGQGASQPQHF
TRBD1 TRBV30 . CAWAGQTYGYTF
. TRBV7-2 . CASSPGRRNQPQHF
. TRBV24-1 . CATSDLRGSYNEQFF
. TRBV6-1 . CASSEDYYNEQFF
TRBD1 TRBV5-1 once CASRVRGRGETQYF
TRBD2 TRBV7-8 . CASSLSRSGSWGETQYF
TRBD1 TRBV7-8 . CASSSRDRGLTNEKLFF
TRBD2 TRBV27 once CASSSGLGYYNEQFF
TRBD1 TRBV5-5 . CASSPGQGARMYGYTF
. TRBV6-2/TRBV6-3 many CASSYDSSSGNTIYF
TRBD2 TRBV14 . CASSLGVIAGGFGSYEQYF
. TRBV3-1/TRBV3-2 . CASSPQTDRRQAFF
. TRBV12-3/TRBV12-4 . CASSHGNTIYF
TRBD1 TRBV18 . CASSPGQGDGYTF
TRBD1 TRBV18 . CASSPTRGPRGGELFF